This T cell receptor beta chain was identified during a study of T-cell memory formation after mild COVID-19. Regarding the study as a whole: Clones contracting over day 15 to 85 were CD4/CD8 balanced, with later expanders leaning CD4+.

CDR3 length equals 14 residues. Trimming removed 7 bases from V and 4 bases from J; junction bases left unmatched: 6. Constant-segment primers and 5'RACE yielded cDNA libraries for TCR alpha and TCR beta, each carrying sample barcodes and UMIs. TCRdb ran MiXCR on the 5' RACE reads and lists one entry per CDR3 protein. The table has around 140,000 distinct CDR3 sequences, 6% seen once. This clonotype occurred a few times. Antigen specificity is unknown. This chain joins TRBV12-3 or TRBV12-4 and TRBJ2-5; the match to TRBD1 covers 10 bases. The sequenced sample consisted of PBMCs or a T cell subset sorted from them (not recorded which). The clonotype was recovered from an adult woman who had mild COVID-19 (a few samples of this study predate the infection). Cell type and time point are not known. CDR3 amino acids: CASTWDRGTETQYF. As DNA, the CDR3 is TGTGCCAGCACCTGGGACAGGGGAACAGAGACCCAGTACTTC.